Presented here are 18 T cell receptor beta chains from one specimen sequenced in a study of control samples from healthy donors and cancer patients. Some clones are missing from TCRdb's copy, which holds only in-frame ones; the method was immunoSEQ multiplex PCR. The repertoire has 100,000 to 150,000 clones, approximately 94% of them found once; the top ten carry around 1.6%. Sequenced input: PBMCs. The origin of the receptors is a middle-aged man with head and neck cancer.

J is TRBJ1-6 and V is TRBV19; D unresolved. The CDR3 spans 20 residues. Trimming removed 2 bases from V and 0 bases from J, with 20 bases in between. From germline, CDR1 is LNHDA and CDR2 SQIVND (reference sequence). Written as DNA, the CDR3 is TGTGCCAGTAGTATATCTCCCCGAAGGGAGTCTAGCTCCTATAATTCACCCCTCCACTTT. Amino acid sequence: CASSISPRRESSSYNSPLHF. The full variable domain, with the rest looked up from reference TRBV19 and TRBJ1-6, is DGGITQSPKYLFRKEGQNVTLSCEQNLNHDAMYWYRQDPGQGLRLIYYSQIVNDFQKGDIAEGYSVSREKKESFPLTVTSAQKNPTAFYLCASSISPRRESSSYNSPLHFGNGTRLTVT.

To note about this clone: The same CDR3 also results from other DNA sequences found in this sample. The chain recombines TRBV3-1 (or the pseudogene TRBV3-2) with TRBJ2-2; D not resolved. This CDR3 contains 16 residues. V gave up 0 bases and J gave up 1 base, with 9 bases separating them. Germline values: CDR1 LGHDT, CDR2 YNNKEL (reference sequence). CDR3 residues: CASSQDPPGNTGELFF. DNA for the CDR3: TGTGCCAGCAGCCAAGACCCCCCGGGGAACACCGGGGAGCTGTTTTTT.

This chain connects TRBV18 to TRBJ2-1; TRBD2 is a possible D gene (5 bases). The CDR3 extends over 17 amino acids. Germline V gene lookup returns CDR1 KGHSH and CDR2 LQKENI. Trimming cost V 8 bases and J 6 bases, with 26 bases left between them. The CDR3 sequence: CASAAPRSADTSNEQFF. The CDR3 DNA reads as TGTGCCAGCGCGGCCCCCCGGTCAGCGGATACATCCAATGAGCAGTTCTTC.

The chain has TRBV19 and TRBJ2-2, with 9 bases aligning to TRBD1. This CDR3 has 14 amino acids. CDR1 is LNHDA and CDR2 is SQIVND in the germline V gene (reference sequence). V dropped 9 bases and J dropped 9; count of bases not matched to a gene: 11. The CDR3 is CASREQGAPRELFF. The CDR3 nucleotides are TGTGCCAGCCGGGAACAGGGGGCGCCCAGGGAGCTGTTTTTT.

This clone turned up a few times. The V call is TRBV6-6, the J call TRBJ1-5; D remains unclear. V was shortened by 2 bases and J by 7 bases, with 12 bases between the two germline ends. The CDR3 length is 14 residues. CDR1 and CDR2 from the germline V gene are MNHNY and SVGAGI (reference sequence). The CDR3 here is CASSYPQPGQPQHF. The CDR3 DNA follows: TGTGCCAGCAGTTACCCCCAGCCAGGCCAGCCCCAGCATTTT.

V and J are TRBV5-1 and TRBJ2-1, with 8 nucleotides matching TRBD2. V was pared by 3 bases and J by 0 bases, with 5 bases of the junction left unmatched. CDR1 and CDR2 from the germline V gene are SGHRS and YFSETQ. CDR3 length equals 16 residues. This CDR3 reads CASSSLAGTSYNEQFF. The CDR3 DNA follows: TGCGCCAGCAGCTCGTTAGCGGGGACCTCCTACAATGAGCAGTTCTTC.

The chain uses TRBV30 and TRBJ1-3, with D perhaps TRBD1 (5 bases). V was trimmed by 1 base and J by 8 bases, leaving 18 bases between them. The CDR3 has 15 residues. Germline CDR1 reads GTSNPN; CDR2 reads SVGIG (reference sequence). In nucleotides, the CDR3 is TGTGCCTGGAGTGATCTGACAAAAAAAGGGGACACCATATATTTT. This sequence encodes CAWSDLTKKGDTIYF. The full variable domain, with the rest looked up from reference TRBV30 and TRBJ1-3, is SQTIHQWPATLVQPVGSPLSLECTVEGTSNPNLYWYRQAAGRGLQLLFYSVGIGQISSEVPQNLSASRPQDRQFILSSKKLLLSDSGFYLCAWSDLTKKGDTIYFGEGSWLTVV.

This clone was counted between two and nine times. The chain joins TRBV12-3 or TRBV12-4 to TRBJ1-1; no clear D gene. The CDR3 has 12 residues. Trimming pared 5 bases from V and 8 bases from J, leaving 12 bases between. The CDR3 bases are TGTGCCAGCAGTCGCGGGGAGCCAGAAGCTTTCTTT. Protein: CASSRGEPEAFF.

The rearrangement joins TRBV1 to TRBJ1-6; TRBD1, the table's D call, lacks a check against the DNA. TRBV1 is recorded as a pseudogene. This CDR3 spans 15 amino acids. DNA of the CDR3: TGCACCAGCAGCCAAGATCTCCCAGGACAATTACCCCTCCACTTT. As protein: CTSSQDLPGQLPLHF.

The V and J genes are TRBV18 and TRBJ2-2; D gene unclear. Trimming removed 4 bases at V and 4 bases at J, with 13 bases between. This CDR3 is built from 15 residues. Germline-derived CDR1 and CDR2 are KGHSH and LQKENI. Written as DNA, the CDR3 is TGTGCCAGCTCACTTGCCCTGCTGACCACCGGGGAGCTGTTTTTT. It codes for CASSLALLTTGELFF.

The rearrangement uses TRBV7-6 and TRBJ2-3; D is undetermined. Germline V lookup: CDR1 SGHVS, CDR2 FNYEAQ. Trimming took off 4 bases at V and 6 bases at J, with 8 bases between the two ends. The length of the CDR3 is 12 residues. This chain's CDR3 is CASSSWRDTQYF. The CDR3 DNA sequence: TGTGCCAGCAGCTCCTGGCGGGATACGCAGTATTTT.

The chain has TRBV6-1 and TRBJ1-1, with D hard to call. Germline V CDR1 and CDR2: MNHNS, SASEGT. The CDR3 loop spans 14 amino acids. Deletions cut 3 bases from V and 5 bases from J, with 13 bases between. The CDR3 DNA reads TGTGCCAGCAGTGAGGTAGGACCCAGGACTGAAGCTTTCTTT. Amino acid sequence: CASSEVGPRTEAFF.

This clone was found once. This sequence joins TRBV19 and TRBJ2-3; the match to TRBD2 covers 9 bases. This CDR3 has 15 amino acids. Looked up from germline, CDR1 is LNHDA and CDR2 is SQIVND (reference sequence). Trimming at V came to 1 base and at J to 4 bases, leaving 3 bases not matched to a gene. Here the CDR3 reads CASSIGLAGADTQYF. In DNA, the CDR3 is TGTGCCAGTAGTATAGGGTTAGCGGGGGCAGATACGCAGTATTTT.

This sequence joins TRBV6-5 and TRBJ2-3; D is possibly TRBD2 (6 bases). V shed 8 bases and J shed 0 bases, with 12 bases lying between them. The germline V gene has CDR1 MNHEY and CDR2 SVGAGI. The CDR3 is 14 residues long. The CDR3 DNA reads TGTGCCAGCTCACCGGGGGTCAGCACAGATACGCAGTATTTT. It encodes CASSPGVSTDTQYF.

This chain links TRBV4-3 with TRBJ2-7; a weak D match, TRBD1 (6 bases). The CDR3 has 16 residues. V was shortened by 0 bases and J by 2 bases, with 14 bases between the two germline ends. Germline V gene data show CDR1 as LGHNA and CDR2 as YSLEER. The DNA of the CDR3 is TGCGCCAGCAGCCAAGATTGGCCAGGGGCTACCTACGAGCAGTACTTC. Amino acid sequence: CASSQDWPGATYEQYF.

The V gene is TRBV19, the J gene TRBJ2-3, with TRBD2 as a possible D gene (5 bases). The germline CDR1 and CDR2 sequences are LNHDA and SQIVND (reference sequence). V was pared by 1 base and J by 0 bases, with 11 bases between. The CDR3 has 16 residues. The CDR3 region has the DNA TGTGCCAGTAGTATAGGTGAGGGCACTAGCACAGATACGCAGTATTTT. Its translation: CASSIGEGTSTDTQYF.

This sequence joins TRBV2 and TRBJ2-1; D is unclear. V was cut by 6 bases and J by 0 bases, with 15 bases left in between. Germline loops: CDR1 SNHLY, CDR2 FYNNEI. The CDR3 is 16 amino acids. CDR3 DNA sequence: TGTGCCAGCAGCACCTCGACGGTGAGCTCCTACAATGAGCAGTTCTTC. Protein sequence: CASSTSTVSSYNEQFF.

This chain connects TRBV3-1 (or the pseudogene TRBV3-2) to TRBJ2-7; D gene unclear. The CDR3 contains 14 residues. CDR1 and CDR2 (germline): LGHDT, YNNKEL (reference sequence). The ends were cut back, 1 base at V and 4 bases at J, with 11 bases in the middle. The CDR3: CASSQAGARYEQYF. CDR3 nucleotide sequence: TGTGCCAGCAGCCAAGCTGGAGCCCGTTACGAGCAGTACTTC.